This TCR beta chain comes out of a study of cytomegalovirus exposure and HLA in healthy donors. Per the germline V gene, CDR1 is SGHAT and CDR2 is FQNNGV. The length of the CDR3 is 14 residues. A remark on this clone: The antigen is undetermined. Compared with germline, one end of the junction differs, possibly owing to a read error.

The study's findings and limits: Despite most TCR sequences being rare, some public TCRs occurred in many donors.

The PCR ran on 60 Vbeta and 13 Jbeta primers. The repertoire was sequenced with immunoSEQ multiplex PCR; TCRdb's copy has only in-frame clones and lacks some. This table holds about 130,000 clones, about three quarters found once. Source material: PBMCs. This receptor was obtained from a woman between 40 and 55 years old in good health and CMV-seronegative. The chain links TRBV11-2 to TRBJ2-3, with no clear D. The CDR3 reads CASSLEVPTDTQYF. CDR3 nucleotides: TGTGCCAGCAGCTTAGAGGTCCCCACAGATACGCAGTACTTT. Based on the CDR3 plus reference TRBV11-2 and TRBJ2-3, the full variable domain is EAGVAQSPRYKIIEKRQSVAFWCNPISGHATLYWYQQILGQGPKLLIQFQNNGVVDDSQLPKDRFSAERLKGVDSTLKIQPAKLEDSAVYLCASSLEVPTDTQYFGPGTRLTVL.